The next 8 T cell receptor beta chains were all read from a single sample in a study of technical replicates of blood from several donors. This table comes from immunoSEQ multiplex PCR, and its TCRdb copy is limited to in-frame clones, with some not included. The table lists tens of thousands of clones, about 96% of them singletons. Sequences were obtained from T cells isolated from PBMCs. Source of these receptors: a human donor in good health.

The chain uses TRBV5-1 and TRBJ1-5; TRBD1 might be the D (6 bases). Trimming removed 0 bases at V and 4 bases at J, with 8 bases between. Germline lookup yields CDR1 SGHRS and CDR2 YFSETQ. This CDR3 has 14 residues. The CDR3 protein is CASSLGGGNQPQHF. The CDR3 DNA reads TGCGCCAGCAGCTTGGGAGGGGGTAATCAGCCCCAGCATTTT.

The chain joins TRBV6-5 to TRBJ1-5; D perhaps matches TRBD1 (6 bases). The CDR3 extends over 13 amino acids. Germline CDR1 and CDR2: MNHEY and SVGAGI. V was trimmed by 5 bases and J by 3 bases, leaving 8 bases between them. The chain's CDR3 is CASSRQANQPQHF. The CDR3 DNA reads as TGTGCCAGCAGTCGACAGGCCAATCAGCCCCAGCATTTT.

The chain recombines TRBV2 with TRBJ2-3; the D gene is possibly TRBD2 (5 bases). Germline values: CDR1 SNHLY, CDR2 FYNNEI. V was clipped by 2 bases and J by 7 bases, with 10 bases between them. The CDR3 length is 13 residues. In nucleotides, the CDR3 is TGTGCCAGCAGTGAAAACGGGGAATATACGCAGTATTTT. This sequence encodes CASSENGEYTQYF.

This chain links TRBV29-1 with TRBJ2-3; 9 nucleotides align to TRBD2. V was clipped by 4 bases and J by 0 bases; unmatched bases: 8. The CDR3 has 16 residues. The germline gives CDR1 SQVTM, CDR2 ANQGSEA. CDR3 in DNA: TGCAGCGTTGCTCGAAGACTAGCGGCTAGCACAGATACGCAGTATTTT. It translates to CSVARRLAASTDTQYF.

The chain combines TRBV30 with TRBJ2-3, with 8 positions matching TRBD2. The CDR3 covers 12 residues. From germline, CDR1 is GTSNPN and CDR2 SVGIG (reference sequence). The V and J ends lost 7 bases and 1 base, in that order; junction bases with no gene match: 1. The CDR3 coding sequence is TGTGCCTCGGGGGGGGGCACAGATACGCAGTATTTT. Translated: CASGGGTDTQYF.

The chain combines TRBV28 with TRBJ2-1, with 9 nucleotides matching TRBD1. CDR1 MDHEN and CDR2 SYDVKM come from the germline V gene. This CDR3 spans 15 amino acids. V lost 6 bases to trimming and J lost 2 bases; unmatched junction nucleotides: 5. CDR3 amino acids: CASSPGTGTYNEQFF. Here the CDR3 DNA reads TGTGCCAGCAGCCCCGGGACAGGGACCTACAATGAGCAGTTCTTC.

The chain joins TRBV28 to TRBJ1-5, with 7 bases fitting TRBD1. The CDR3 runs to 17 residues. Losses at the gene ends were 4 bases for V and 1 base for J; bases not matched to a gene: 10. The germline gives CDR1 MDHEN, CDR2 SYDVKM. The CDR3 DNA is TGTGCCAGCAGTTCCCCGACAGGGTTTAAGAGCAATCAGCCCCAGCATTTT. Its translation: CASSSPTGFKSNQPQHF. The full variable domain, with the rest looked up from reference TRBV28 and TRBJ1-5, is DVKVTQSSRYLVKRTGEKVFLECVQDMDHENMFWYRQDPGLGLRLIYFSYDVKMKEKGDIPEGYSVSREKKERFSLILESASTNQTSMYLCASSSPTGFKSNQPQHFGDGTRLSIL.

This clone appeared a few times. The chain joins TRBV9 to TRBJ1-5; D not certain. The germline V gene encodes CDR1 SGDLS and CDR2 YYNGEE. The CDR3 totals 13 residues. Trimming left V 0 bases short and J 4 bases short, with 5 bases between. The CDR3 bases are TGTGCCAGCAGCGTAGCTTTTAATCAGCCCCAGCATTTT. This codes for CASSVAFNQPQHF. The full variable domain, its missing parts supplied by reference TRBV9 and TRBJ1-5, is DSGVTQTPKHLITATGQRVTLRCSPRSGDLSVYWYQQSLDQGLQFLIQYYNGEERAKGNILERFSAQQFPDLHSELNLSSLELGDSALYFCASSVAFNQPQHFGDGTRLSIL.